The source of this TCR beta chain is a study of shared clonotypes between healthy human individuals. Healthy adults negative for HIV, lacking recent acute infections or vaccinations, served as donors. CD45RA-negative memory and CD45RA+ naive subsets were split from the CD4+ cells. Only in-frame clones appear in the TCRdb table, and some are missing; sequencing was by immunoSEQ multiplex PCR. The table shows 600,000 to 750,000 clones, with 72% occurring only once. This sequence originates from a woman in her 30s in good health. The specimen was memory CD4+ T cells sorted from blood. Subset reported: CD45RA-negative fraction.

This chain's CDR3 is CASTGQGNGELFF. The CDR3 bases are TGTGCCAGCACCGGACAGGGGAACGGGGAGCTGTTTTTT. The gene calls are TRBV6-1 and TRBJ2-2, with TRBD1 matching 9 bases. This CDR3 is built from 13 residues. Germline CDR1 is MNHNS and CDR2 is SASEGT. The junction had 4 bases not matched to a gene; V was cut back by 7 bases and J by 7 bases.